These T cell receptor beta chains were read from a single sample in a study of T cell responses to AZD1222 COVID-19 vaccine. The assay was immunoSEQ multiplex PCR, and TCRdb's table has in-frame clones only and misses some. Of approximately 110,000 clones listed, 88% are singletons. The sample here was peripheral blood, taken on day 0 of AZD1222 vaccination. Receptor source: an adult in good health. The CDR3 runs from the conserved cysteine through the conserved F or W. Fields, in order: V gene, D gene, J gene, clone size, CDR3 protein, CDR3 DNA. The D gene is left open where the match is weak. Only part of the rows carry a size: once, few, many, or a class if the clone is expanded.

v_call: TRBV5-1
d_call: NA
j_call: TRBJ2-5
clone_size: NA
cdr3_aa: CASSRERNQETQYF
cdr3_nt: TGCGCCAGCAGCCGCGAGCGGAACCAAGAGACCCAGTACTTC

v_call: TRBV7-9
d_call: NA
j_call: TRBJ1-6
clone_size: NA
cdr3_aa: CASTRGGSPLHF
cdr3_nt: TGTGCCAGTACCAGGGGCGGTTCACCCCTCCACTTT

v_call: TRBV7-8
d_call: TRBD2
j_call: TRBJ2-5
clone_size: NA
cdr3_aa: CASSLGLAGETQYF
cdr3_nt: TGTGCCAGCAGCTTGGGACTAGCGGGAGAGACCCAGTACTTC

v_call: TRBV27
d_call: NA
j_call: TRBJ2-7
clone_size: NA
cdr3_aa: CASSGHTNYEQYF
cdr3_nt: TGTGCCAGCAGCGGACATACAAACTACGAGCAGTACTTC

v_call: TRBV6-5
d_call: TRBD2
j_call: TRBJ2-7
clone_size: NA
cdr3_aa: CASKFSGTNSYEQYF
cdr3_nt: TGTGCCAGCAAATTCTCTGGGACTAACTCCTACGAGCAGTACTTC

v_call: TRBV19
d_call: TRBD2
j_call: TRBJ2-5
clone_size: NA
cdr3_aa: CASSKTLAGPETQYF
cdr3_nt: TGTGCCAGTAGCAAAACACTAGCGGGTCCAGAGACCCAGTACTTC

v_call: TRBV19
d_call: NA
j_call: TRBJ1-5
clone_size: NA
cdr3_aa: CASRTVYSNQPQHF
cdr3_nt: TGTGCCAGTAGGACAGTCTATAGCAATCAGCCCCAGCATTTT

v_call: TRBV7-3
d_call: NA
j_call: TRBJ1-1
clone_size: NA
cdr3_aa: CASSQPGDGAEAFF
cdr3_nt: TGTGCCAGCAGTCAACCCGGGGACGGCGCTGAAGCTTTCTTT

v_call: TRBV18
d_call: NA
j_call: TRBJ2-3
clone_size: NA
cdr3_aa: CASSPPASATDTQYF
cdr3_nt: TGTGCCAGCTCACCCCCGGCTAGCGCCACAGATACGCAGTATTTT

v_call: TRBV19
d_call: NA
j_call: TRBJ1-2
clone_size: NA
cdr3_aa: CASSLGQGSYGYTF
cdr3_nt: TGTGCCAGTAGCCTGGGCCAGGGAAGCTATGGCTACACCTTC

v_call: TRBV3-1/TRBV3-2
d_call: TRBD2
j_call: TRBJ2-7
clone_size: few
cdr3_aa: CASSRTGGDEQYF
cdr3_nt: TGTGCCAGCAGTCGGACGGGGGGGGACGAGCAGTACTTC

v_call: TRBV6-1
d_call: TRBD1
j_call: TRBJ2-6
clone_size: NA
cdr3_aa: CASSDPLEPGQNSGANVLTF
cdr3_nt: TGTGCCAGCAGTGATCCTTTAGAACCGGGACAGAACTCTGGGGCCAACGTCCTGACTTTC

v_call: TRBV9
d_call: NA
j_call: TRBJ2-1
clone_size: NA
cdr3_aa: CASSPPGGLNEQFF
cdr3_nt: TGTGCCAGCAGCCCCCCGGGGGGCTTAAATGAGCAGTTCTTC

v_call: TRBV30
d_call: TRBD2
j_call: TRBJ2-1
clone_size: NA
cdr3_aa: CAWNPGTSGSGNEQFF
cdr3_nt: TGTGCCTGGAACCCCGGGACTAGCGGGTCTGGCAATGAGCAGTTCTTC

v_call: TRBV4-3
d_call: NA
j_call: TRBJ2-1
clone_size: NA
cdr3_aa: CASSQEFDLRAHSYNEQFF
cdr3_nt: TGCGCCAGCAGCCAAGAGTTCGATCTGCGGGCCCACTCCTACAATGAGCAGTTCTTC

v_call: TRBV2
d_call: TRBD2
j_call: TRBJ2-1
clone_size: NA
cdr3_aa: CASSDWAGGRYNEQFF
cdr3_nt: TGTGCCAGCAGTGATTGGGCGGGAGGGAGGTACAATGAGCAGTTCTTC

v_call: TRBV18
d_call: NA
j_call: TRBJ2-1
clone_size: few
cdr3_aa: CASSPSLKEEQFF
cdr3_nt: TGTGCCAGCTCACCTTCCCTGAAGGAGGAGCAGTTCTTC

v_call: TRBV4-1
d_call: NA
j_call: TRBJ2-7
clone_size: NA
cdr3_aa: CASSQVRSVHYEQYF
cdr3_nt: TGCGCCAGCAGCCAAGTCCGGAGCGTACACTACGAGCAGTACTTC

v_call: TRBV6-5
d_call: NA
j_call: TRBJ1-2
clone_size: once
cdr3_aa: CASSYSPRAYGYTF
cdr3_nt: TGTGCCAGCAGTTACTCGCCAAGGGCCTATGGCTACACCTTC

v_call: TRBV3-1/TRBV3-2
d_call: TRBD1
j_call: TRBJ2-7
clone_size: NA
cdr3_aa: CASSPRDRSYEQYF
cdr3_nt: TGTGCCAGCAGCCCCCGGGACAGATCCTACGAGCAGTACTTC

v_call: TRBV19
d_call: NA
j_call: TRBJ1-5
clone_size: NA
cdr3_aa: CASSPRELGLKQHF
cdr3_nt: TGTGCCAGTAGTCCCCGTGAGTTGGGCTTAAAACAGCATTTT

v_call: TRBV28
d_call: NA
j_call: TRBJ1-3
clone_size: NA
cdr3_aa: CASSTGGNTIYF
cdr3_nt: TGTGCCAGCAGCACAGGGGGAAACACCATATATTTT

v_call: TRBV3-1/TRBV3-2
d_call: TRBD1
j_call: TRBJ2-5
clone_size: NA
cdr3_aa: CASSQQGAEETQYF
cdr3_nt: TGTGCCAGCAGCCAACAGGGGGCGGAAGAGACCCAGTACTTC

v_call: TRBV4-1
d_call: NA
j_call: TRBJ1-5
clone_size: NA
cdr3_aa: CASSQAWTDSNQPQHF
cdr3_nt: TGCGCCAGCAGCCAAGCTTGGACAGATAGCAATCAGCCCCAGCATTTT

v_call: TRBV24-1
d_call: NA
j_call: TRBJ2-1
clone_size: NA
cdr3_aa: CATRDYNEQFF
cdr3_nt: TGTGCCACCAGAGATTACAATGAGCAGTTCTTC

v_call: TRBV4-1
d_call: TRBD2
j_call: TRBJ2-7
clone_size: NA
cdr3_aa: CASSQDPPTGTSIEQYF
cdr3_nt: TGCGCCAGCAGCCAAGATCCACCAACCGGGACTAGTATCGAGCAGTACTTC

v_call: TRBV29-1
d_call: TRBD2
j_call: TRBJ2-7
clone_size: NA
cdr3_aa: CSVLTSGGTYEQYF
cdr3_nt: TGCAGCGTATTGACTAGCGGGGGCACCTACGAGCAGTACTTC

v_call: TRBV9
d_call: TRBD2
j_call: TRBJ2-3
clone_size: NA
cdr3_aa: CASSVGAGGGTDTQYF
cdr3_nt: TGTGCCAGCAGCGTAGGAGCGGGAGGGGGCACAGATACGCAGTATTTT

v_call: TRBV21-1
d_call: NA
j_call: TRBJ2-7
clone_size: NA
cdr3_aa: CASSTAPRGQGQYF
cdr3_nt: TGTGCCAGCAGCACTGCTCCCCGCGGACAGGGACAGTACTTC

v_call: TRBV6-5
d_call: NA
j_call: TRBJ1-4
clone_size: NA
cdr3_aa: CASSYSGVGEKLFF
cdr3_nt: TGTGCCAGCAGTTACTCCGGGGTGGGGGAAAAACTGTTTTTT

v_call: TRBV6-5
d_call: NA
j_call: TRBJ1-4
clone_size: NA
cdr3_aa: CASSLGWANEKLFF
cdr3_nt: TGTGCCAGCAGCCTAGGGTGGGCTAATGAAAAACTGTTTTTT

v_call: TRBV30
d_call: TRBD1
j_call: TRBJ1-2
clone_size: NA
cdr3_aa: CAWSGGDRSIIGGYTF
cdr3_nt: TGTGCCTGGAGCGGAGGGGACAGGAGTATAATAGGTGGCTACACCTTC

v_call: TRBV7-6
d_call: TRBD1
j_call: TRBJ2-1
clone_size: NA
cdr3_aa: CASSKWDRGSGTSEQFF
cdr3_nt: TGTGCCAGCAGCAAATGGGACAGGGGTTCGGGGACAAGTGAGCAGTTCTTC

v_call: TRBV10-1
d_call: NA
j_call: TRBJ1-1
clone_size: NA
cdr3_aa: CASSPGTLRSSFF
cdr3_nt: TGCGCCAGCAGTCCCGGGACCCTCAGGTCGTCTTTCTTT

v_call: TRBV2
d_call: NA
j_call: TRBJ1-2
clone_size: NA
cdr3_aa: CASRTDPNYGYTF
cdr3_nt: TGTGCCAGCCGAACGGACCCTAACTATGGCTACACCTTC

v_call: TRBV19
d_call: NA
j_call: TRBJ2-3
clone_size: once
cdr3_aa: CASRRTSTDTQYF
cdr3_nt: TGTGCCAGTCGACGAACTAGCACAGATACGCAGTATTTT

v_call: TRBV5-1
d_call: TRBD1
j_call: TRBJ1-2
clone_size: once
cdr3_aa: CASSLGTGSYGYTF
cdr3_nt: TGCGCCAGCAGCCTCGGGACAGGGAGCTATGGCTACACCTTC

v_call: TRBV28
d_call: NA
j_call: TRBJ2-7
clone_size: NA
cdr3_aa: CASSPPHSLIYEQYF
cdr3_nt: TGTGCCAGCAGTCCACCCCACTCCCTAATCTACGAGCAGTACTTC

v_call: TRBV28
d_call: TRBD1
j_call: TRBJ2-7
clone_size: NA
cdr3_aa: CASDPGDRVSYEQYF
cdr3_nt: TGTGCCAGTGACCCCGGGGACAGGGTCTCCTACGAGCAGTACTTC

v_call: TRBV16
d_call: TRBD1
j_call: TRBJ2-6
clone_size: NA
cdr3_aa: CASSPQGAGANVLTF
cdr3_nt: TGTGCCAGCAGCCCCCAGGGGGCTGGGGCCAACGTCCTGACTTTC

v_call: TRBV5-4
d_call: NA
j_call: TRBJ2-3
clone_size: NA
cdr3_aa: CASSLEGYSTDTQYF
cdr3_nt: TGTGCCAGCAGCTTGGAAGGGTACTCCACAGATACGCAGTATTTT

v_call: TRBV7-6
d_call: NA
j_call: TRBJ2-7
clone_size: NA
cdr3_aa: CASSLALGVPGPEQYF
cdr3_nt: TGTGCCAGCAGCTTAGCTCTTGGGGTGCCGGGCCCCGAGCAGTACTTC

v_call: TRBV7-9
d_call: TRBD2
j_call: TRBJ2-2
clone_size: NA
cdr3_aa: CASSLSAGEVGELFF
cdr3_nt: TGTGCCAGCAGCTTATCGGCGGGAGAAGTCGGGGAGCTGTTTTTT